These 7 T cell receptor beta chains originate from one sample sequenced in a study of OX40 agonist ivuxolimab in advanced cancers. Profiled with immunoSEQ multiplex PCR; TCRdb holds only in-frame clones, not every one. The sample has some 94,000 clones, about 93% seen once. The source was CD4+ or CD8+ T cells sorted from blood, collected in a trial of the OX40 agonist ivuxolimab. These receptors were collected from an adult with an advanced solid tumor such as melanoma, head and neck, liver or kidney cancer.

This clone appeared a few times. The rearrangement joins TRBV7-9 to TRBJ2-3; 11 bases match TRBD2. This CDR3 has 15 residues. CDR1 is SEHNR, CDR2 FQNEAQ, per germline (reference sequence). Unmatched junction bases numbered 6, after V lost 4 bases and J lost 6 bases. For the CDR3, the DNA is TGTGCCAGCAGCTCACGACTAGCGGGGCAGGATACGCAGTATTTT. Translation: CASSSRLAGQDTQYF.

The chain combines TRBV7-2 with TRBJ2-7; 7 bases agree with TRBD2. With 2 bases clipped from V and 2 bases from J, the junction kept 6 bases outside the gene matches. The germline V gene encodes CDR1 SGHTA and CDR2 FQGNSA. This CDR3 is 15 amino acids long. In DNA form, the CDR3 reads TGTGCCAGCAGCTTACAAGCGGGGAGTCCCTACGAGCAGTACTTC. It specifies CASSLQAGSPYEQYF.

V usage is TRBV18 and J usage is TRBJ1-2; 10 nucleotides align to TRBD1. The trim removed 5 bases at V and 9 bases at J, leaving 9 bases unmatched. Germline values: CDR1 KGHSH, CDR2 LQKENI. The CDR3 contains 14 residues. CDR3 nucleotides: TGTGCCAGCTCAGAACCGGGACAGGGGTCTCGCTACACCTTC. Translation gives CASSEPGQGSRYTF. Combining the CDR3 with reference TRBV18 and TRBJ1-2 gives the whole variable domain NAGVMQNPRHLVRRRGQEARLRCSPMKGHSHVYWYRQLPEEGLKFMVYLQKENIIDESGMPKERFSAEFPKEGPSILRIQQVVRGDSAAYFCASSEPGQGSRYTFGSGTRLTVV.

Comments on this clone: Compared with germline, one end of the junction differs, possibly owing to a read error. The chain combines TRBV7-3 with TRBJ2-1, with D possibly matching TRBD1 (6 bases). This CDR3 has 16 residues. Germline V lookup: CDR1 SGHTA, CDR2 FQGTGA. The chain's CDR3 is CASSLNRVRASSEQFF. The CDR3 DNA is TGTGCCAGCAGTTTAAACAGGGTAAGGGCTAGCTCTGAGCAGTTCTTC.

The chain joins TRBV12-2 to TRBJ2-2; TRBD1 was called by the table and not checked on the DNA. TRBV12-2 is shown as a pseudogene. The CDR3 consists of 18 residues. CDR3 loop: CASRLASSGYRAPGELFF. The DNA of the CDR3 is TGTGCAAGTCGCTTAGCGAGTTCAGGGTACCGTGCACCGGGGGAGCTGTTTTTT.

This chain uses TRBV27 with TRBJ1-4; no definite D call. This CDR3 spans 14 amino acids. Trimming stripped 0 bases from V and 8 bases from J, with 10 bases between. CDR1 MNHEY and CDR2 SMNVEV come from the germline V gene (reference sequence). CDR3 DNA sequence: TGTGCCAGCAGTTTATCTGGGGAAGAGGAAAAACTGTTTTTT. Its protein is CASSLSGEEEKLFF.

The chain is built from TRBV30 and TRBJ2-7; 10 bases match TRBD2. The V segment lost 3 bases and the J segment 0 bases; nucleotides outside the gene matches: 5. This CDR3 spans 15 amino acids. Per the germline V gene, CDR1 is GTSNPN and CDR2 is SVGIG (reference sequence). The CDR3 bases are TGTGCCTGGAGAACCGGGACTAGCGTCTCCTACGAGCAGTACTTC. This encodes CAWRTGTSVSYEQYF.